This T cell receptor (beta chain) was observed in a study of blood T cell repertoires in COVID-19. Study-level background: Acute and convalescent COVID-19 samples came from the United States, Italy and Spain. The cDNA or gDNA used as material had been derived from T cells, B-cell-depleted T cells, or PBMCs.

This CDR3 is 15 amino acids long. V was trimmed by 1 base and J by 4 bases, leaving 11 bases between them. The germline CDR1 and CDR2 sequences are SNHLY and FYNNEI. Source study methods: Nucleated cell counts were estimated from reference gene primer amplification. The table came from immunoSEQ multiplex PCR; TCRdb's copy has only in-frame clones and leaves some out. V and J calls and clone size follow that table, whereas D and trimming were derived from the DNA. The sample lists over 50,000 clones, approximately 83% seen once, with roughly 15% in the top ten. Sequencing input: peripheral blood. The clonotype comes from a human donor in a cohort sampled during active COVID-19. The chain is built from TRBV2 and TRBJ2-1; D may be TRBD1 (6 bases). CDR3 coding DNA: TGTGCCAGCAGTGAAGACGGGACACGATACAATGAGCAGTTCTTC. Encoded protein: CASSEDGTRYNEQFF.